Included here is one TCR beta chain sequence, with context. The antigen remains undetermined. The data belong to a study of blood T cells in healthy people across ages. Study-wide results and caveats: Diversity of TCR beta per million T cells declined in a roughly linear way with age.

There were healthy Caucasian individuals from Russia, aged about 6 to 100, serving as donors. A J-beta primer mix and a sample-barcoded 5' primer were used in a second PCR of about 6 to 12 cycles. A single record per CDR3 protein comes from TCRdb applying MiXCR to the 5' RACE reads. The data contain roughly 800,000 distinct CDR3 sequences, 58% of them singletons. The CDR3 runs 13 residues. Germline CDR1 and CDR2: LGHNA and YNFKEQ. The source material was blood. The V gene is TRBV4-2, the J gene TRBJ2-5, with D tentatively TRBD2 (5 bases). The J call may be faulty, since TRBJ2-7 better matches the DNA end. The receptor's source is a man aged 25 to 40 in good health. CDR3 bases: TGTGCCAGCAGCCAGAACCGGGACTACGAGCAGTACTTC. Translation: CASSQNRDYEQYF.